These 18 T cell receptor beta chains were all obtained from the same sample, sequenced in a study. TCRdb itself ran the RT-PCR reads through MiXCR, one entry per CDR3 protein. This sample has about 700,000 distinct CDR3 sequences, with approximately 15% found just once. Specimen: memory CD4+ T cells from blood. The receptors come from a female donor in good health, serving as a healthy control.

V is TRBV3-1 and J is TRBJ2-7, with D uncertain. The germline V and J ends were trimmed by 3 bases and 8 bases, with 8 bases remaining between them. In germline, CDR1 is LGHDT, CDR2 YNNKEL (reference sequence). This CDR3 contains 11 residues. The CDR3 is CASSQTEKQYF. The CDR3 DNA is TGTGCCAGCAGCCAGACGGAGAAGCAGTACTTC.

The chain employs TRBV28 and TRBJ1-1; D unresolved. V was shortened by 8 bases and J by 0 bases, with 13 bases between the two germline ends. Germline V gives CDR1 MDHEN, CDR2 SYDVKM. This CDR3 has 14 amino acids. CDR3 nucleotides: TGTGCCAGCTCCCTCATTTCAGTGAACACTGAAGCTTTCTTT. Translating gives CASSLISVNTEAFF. Drawing the rest from reference TRBV28 and TRBJ1-1, the complete variable domain is DVKVTQSSRYLVKRTGEKVFLECVQDMDHENMFWYRQDPGLGLRLIYFSYDVKMKEKGDIPEGYSVSREKKERFSLILESASTNQTSMYLCASSLISVNTEAFFGQGTRLTVV.

The chain carries TRBV15 and TRBJ1-4, with TRBD1 matching over 7 bases. Looked up from germline, CDR1 is LNHNV and CDR2 is YYDKDF (reference sequence). V was pared by 0 bases and J by 3 bases, with 4 bases of the junction left unmatched. The CDR3 is 16 amino acids. CDR3 nucleotide sequence: TGTGCCACCAGCAGAGAAACAGGGGCTGCTAATGAAAAACTGTTTTTT. Protein product: CATSRETGAANEKLFF.

The rearrangement links TRBV6-5 to TRBJ2-1, with TRBD2 matching 8 bases. Germline-derived CDR1 and CDR2 are MNHEY and SVGAGI. J lost 0 bases, V lost 4 bases, and 8 bases had no gene match. This CDR3 spans 17 amino acids. The CDR3 loop is CASSSRPLAASYNEQFF. CDR3 DNA sequence: TGTGCCAGCAGTTCCAGACCACTAGCGGCCTCCTACAATGAGCAGTTCTTC.

The sample holds many counts of this clonotype. J is TRBJ2-7 and V is TRBV28; D possibly matches TRBD1 or TRBD2 (5 bases each). The CDR3 is made up of 11 amino acids. Trimming left V 9 bases short and J 7 bases short, with 13 bases between. Germline V gives CDR1 MDHEN, CDR2 SYDVKM. CDR3 nucleotides: TGTGCCAGTGGGGGTCGCAGGGAGCAGTACTTC. Translated: CASGGRREQYF.

Only a few counts were recorded for this clonotype. The chain uses TRBV7-8 and TRBJ1-5; TRBD1 matches at 8 bases. This CDR3 is built from 16 residues. Germline trimming cut 0 bases from V and 6 bases from J; bases unmatched to any gene: 7. Germline V gives CDR1 SGHVS, CDR2 FQNEAQ. CDR3 residues: CASSLARQGLGQPQHF. CDR3 nucleotides: TGTGCCAGCAGCTTAGCCCGACAGGGGTTGGGTCAGCCCCAGCATTTT.

This clonotype was counted at least ten times. This sequence joins TRBV6-5 and TRBJ2-7; 9 bases map to TRBD1. Germline loops: CDR1 MNHEY, CDR2 SVGAGI. CDR3 length: 15 residues. With 5 bases clipped from V and 5 bases from J, the junction kept 10 bases outside the gene matches. The CDR3 coding sequence is TGTGCCAGCAGTACCGACAGGGGGTTTTATGACGAGCAGTACTTC. Protein sequence: CASSTDRGFYDEQYF.

The chain combines TRBV7-3 with TRBJ2-3; TRBD1 or TRBD2 may be the D gene (5 bases each). Trimming stripped 4 bases from V and 5 bases from J, with 19 bases between. The CDR3 consists of 16 residues. The germline V gene encodes CDR1 SGHTA and CDR2 FQGTGA. The CDR3, as DNA: TGTGCCAGCAGCTCCGGGCCGGGGCTAAGGGGAGATACGCAGTATTTT. Protein: CASSSGPGLRGDTQYF.

In nucleotides, the CDR3 is TGTGCCAGCAGCTTGGGGCGGGAGATCTACAATGAGCAGTTCTTC. Protein sequence: CASSLGREIYNEQFF. The chain recombines TRBV5-4 with TRBJ2-1, with 7 bases fitting TRBD2. Germline V gene sequence: CDR1 SGHNT, CDR2 YYREEE (reference sequence). The CDR3 has 15 residues. The V and J ends lost 0 bases and 3 bases, in that order; junction bases with no gene match: 3.

Worth noting for this clonotype: Since a much larger clone is just one base distant, this may be a read error. The V gene is TRBV20-1, the J gene TRBJ2-7; tentative D call: TRBD1 (6 bases). The ends were cut back, 6 bases at V and 8 bases at J, with 23 bases in the middle. CDR3 length: 14 amino acids. Germline CDR1 is DFQATT and CDR2 is SNEGSKA (reference sequence). The CDR3 here is CSATNPQSQGQQYF. The CDR3 DNA reads as TGCAGTGCCACGAATCCCCAGAGTCAGGGGCAGCAGTACTTC.

Ten or more counts support this clonotype. The V gene is TRBV10-3, the J gene TRBJ2-5, with 10 bases fitting TRBD2. The V gene end was trimmed by 6 bases and the J gene end by 5 bases; junction bases not matched to a gene: 9. Germline CDR1 reads ENHRY; CDR2 reads SYGVKD. This CDR3 has 15 residues. The DNA for the CDR3 is TGTGCCATCAGCGCTTCTAGCGGGGGTGCTGAGACCCAGTACTTC. The encoded protein is CAISASSGGAETQYF.

The chain joins TRBV20-1 to TRBJ2-1; D is perhaps TRBD2 (6 bases). Trimming stripped 6 bases from V and 6 bases from J, with 18 bases between. Germline-derived CDR1 and CDR2 are DFQATT and SNEGSKA (reference sequence). The CDR3 loop spans 14 amino acids. CDR3 sequence reads: CSAQLGGPFNEQFF. Written as DNA, the CDR3 is TGCAGTGCCCAGCTGGGGGGACCGTTCAATGAGCAGTTCTTC.

In this sample, this clonotype turned up many times. The chain recombines TRBV5-1 with TRBJ2-7, with 9 bases fitting TRBD2. CDR3 length equals 14 residues. The germline CDR1 and CDR2 sequences are SGHRS and YFSETQ. V lost 5 bases and J lost 4; bases outside the gene matches: 7. The CDR3 region is CASRTIAGVYEQYF. As DNA, the CDR3 is TGCGCCAGCAGAACCATAGCGGGAGTTTACGAGCAGTACTTC.

This clonotype was counted ten times or more. V gene TRBV5-1 combines with J gene TRBJ1-1; D ambiguous. CDR3 size: 15 residues. V shed 1 base and J shed 6 bases, with 16 bases lying between them. CDR1 SGHRS and CDR2 YFSETQ come from the germline V gene. CDR3 residues: CASSLSGRISAEAFF. The CDR3 region has the DNA TGCGCCAGCAGCTTGTCAGGCAGGATTAGCGCTGAAGCTTTCTTT.

This clonotype was picked up a small number of times. V and J are TRBV15 and TRBJ2-7; perhaps TRBD2 as D (7 bases). The V gene's germline CDR1 is LNHNV and CDR2 YYDKDF (reference sequence). V was cut by 1 base and J by 5 bases, with 15 bases left in between. The CDR3 has 15 amino acids. The CDR3 reads CATSRAGAGVHEQYF. DNA for the CDR3: TGTGCCACCAGCAGAGCGGGGGCGGGGGTCCACGAGCAGTACTTC.

This clonotype was counted ten times or more. The chain couples TRBV6-6 to TRBJ2-5; TRBD2 matches at 9 bases. The CDR3 runs 14 residues. Germline loops: CDR1 MNHNY, CDR2 SVGAGI (reference sequence). V lost 7 bases, J lost 2 bases, and 5 bases stayed unmatched. DNA of the CDR3: TGTGCCAGCATAGCGGGGGCCCTTCAAGAGACCCAGTACTTC. The encoded protein is CASIAGALQETQYF.

This clonotype was observed many times. This chain connects TRBV5-1 to TRBJ2-3; a possible D gene is TRBD1 (5 bases). The V and J ends lost 0 bases and 9 bases respectively, with 8 bases between them. This CDR3 spans 12 amino acids. Germline CDR1 reads SGHRS; CDR2 reads YFSETQ. CDR3 bases: TGCGCCAGCAGCTTGGACAGGACAACGCAGTATTTT. Residues: CASSLDRTTQYF.

This clonotype was observed a handful of times. The chain carries TRBV20-1 and TRBJ2-1, with 10 bases fitting TRBD2. Germline V gene data show CDR1 as DFQATT and CDR2 as SNEGSKA (reference sequence). The ends lost 6 bases at V and 8 bases at J; junction bases unmatched: 13. The CDR3 length is 15 residues. CDR3 sequence: CSAPKPGLAYHEQFF. The DNA for the CDR3 is TGCAGTGCACCAAAACCGGGACTAGCGTACCATGAGCAGTTCTTC.